The entry below describes one TCR beta chain. Its target is unknown. Naive CD8 cells lacked CD45RO and underwent positive selection for CCR7, leaving out terminally differentiated effector memory CD45RA+ cells. The data were taken from a study of shared clonotypes between healthy human individuals. The deep-level immunoSEQ assay was used. TCRdb's copy holds only in-frame clones and misses some; the assay was immunoSEQ multiplex PCR. This table holds more than 2 million clones, 90% to 95% found once. Study findings and constraints: Non-shared clonotypes had lower generation probabilities than clonotypes shared by all four sorted-subset donors.

The sequence came from a man aged 18 to 30 in good health. Some clones in this sample may be carry-over from other donors' samples. The sample comprised naive CD8+ T cells from PBMCs.

CDR3 protein: CASSLVSVNQPQHF. In nucleotides, the CDR3 is TGTGCCAGCAGCTTAGTTTCTGTAAATCAGCCCCAGCATTTT. The chain uses TRBV7-8 and TRBJ1-5; no firm D call. The CDR3 loop spans 14 amino acids. The V gene's germline CDR1 is SGHVS and CDR2 FQNEAQ. V was pared by 1 base and J by 4 bases, with 8 bases between.